This TCR beta chain was captured by sequencing in a study of T cell responses to AZD1222 COVID-19 vaccine. Turning to the study itself: Second-dose intervals of approximately 4 or approximately 12 weeks were pooled.

This CDR3 contains 16 residues. V dropped 0 bases and J dropped 1; count of bases not matched to a gene: 6. The germline V gene encodes CDR1 SGHRS and CDR2 YFSETQ. Of note for this clone: Its antigen remains unknown.

Data came from immunoSEQ multiplex PCR; TCRdb stores just in-frame clones and leaves some out. The sample consists of 90,000 to 130,000 clones, less than 95% of them appearing once. Study-wide points: The repertoires were collected only after the peak T cell response. Regions left unmutated in variants are reportedly the target of nearly half of spike-specific TCRs. Two AZD1222 doses significantly raised spike-specific TCR breadth and depth over controls.

The rearrangement uses TRBV5-1 and TRBJ2-5; TRBD2 aligns across 7 bases. The TCR comes from an adult in good health. The source was peripheral blood, collected on day 0 of AZD1222 vaccination. The chain's CDR3 is CASSLASGVPQETQYF. In nucleotides, the CDR3 is TGCGCCAGCAGCTTGGCAAGCGGGGTCCCCCAAGAGACCCAGTACTTC.